This is a list of T cell receptor beta chains from one sample in a study of patients and donors after allogeneic stem cell transplantation. TCRdb re-called the RT-PCR reads with MiXCR, one entry per CDR3 protein. The sample lists about a million distinct CDR3 sequences; 15% to 20% were seen once. Sequenced sample: blood, either unsorted or a sorted T cell fraction (not recorded which). Every receptor here comes from a human donor who was either an allogeneic HSCT recipient or a stem cell or donor lymphocyte infusion donor (not recorded which). It is not recorded whose cells these are; they may come from a transplant donor. The CDR3 runs from the conserved cysteine through the conserved F or W. D genes are given only for firm matches. Part of the rows lack a size; the others show once, few, many or a class for expanded clones.

v_gene	abundance	j_gene	d_gene	CDR3nt	CDR3aa
TRBV12-3/TRBV12-4	-	TRBJ2-1	-	TGTGCCAGCATCCACCAGGACGGATTTTACAATGAGCAGTTCTTC	CASIHQDGFYNEQFF
TRBV5-1	-	TRBJ2-7	-	TGCGCCAGCAGCTTGGAGTCGTCTAGCGACGAGCAGTACTTC	CASSLESSSDEQYF
TRBV20-1	-	TRBJ1-5	-	TGCAGTGCTAGAAAGAAAGGCTTCGGGGGCAATCAGCCCCAGCATTTT	CSARKKGFGGNQPQHF
TRBV12-3/TRBV12-4	many	TRBJ2-4	-	TGTGCCAGCAGCGAACAACAGGGAGGCAAAAACATTCAGTACTTC	CASSEQQGGKNIQYF
TRBV20-1	-	TRBJ1-1	-	TGCAGTGCTGACGAAGGAGTGAACACTGAAGCTTTCTTT	CSADEGVNTEAFF
TRBV7-6	-	TRBJ2-3	-	TGTGCCAGCAGCAATGGACAGCTAAGCACAGATACGCAGTATTTT	CASSNGQLSTDTQYF
TRBV10-3	-	TRBJ1-1	TRBD1	TGTGCCATCAGTGGGGGACAGATCTTGCCGGCTTTCTTT	CAISGGQILPAFF
TRBV7-2	few	TRBJ1-1	-	TGTGCCAGCAGCTTGACGGACAAGAACACTGAAGCTTTCTTT	CASSLTDKNTEAFF
TRBV12-3/TRBV12-4	-	TRBJ2-2	TRBD2	TGTGCCAGTGGGATTCGGCCTAGCGGTGGGCCCGGGGAGCTGTTTTTT	CASGIRPSGGPGELFF
TRBV7-9	-	TRBJ2-1	-	TGTGCCAGCAGCCAATTCCCGGAGGGCCCGAAGTTCTTC	CASSQFPEGPKFF
TRBV30	few	TRBJ2-1	TRBD2	TGTGCCTGGAGCGGGCTAGCGGGGGGTGGTGAGCAGTTCTTC	CAWSGLAGGGEQFF
TRBV4-1	few	TRBJ2-5	-	TGCGCCAGCAGCCAAGAATCCCTAAGGGAGACCCAGTACTTC	CASSQESLRETQYF
TRBV6-5	-	TRBJ2-7	TRBD2	TGTGCCAGCAGTTACAGGGGCGCGGGAGTGAGATCCTACGAGCAGTACTTC	CASSYRGAGVRSYEQYF
TRBV7-2	many	TRBJ2-1	-	TGTGCCAGCAGCCCCAGTACAAATGAGCAGTTCTTC	CASSPSTNEQFF
TRBV3-1	-	TRBJ2-6	-	TGTGCCAGCAGCCAAGGTATCGCCTCCTCTGGGGCCAACGTCCTGACTTTC	CASSQGIASSGANVLTF
TRBV12-3/TRBV12-4	-	TRBJ2-7	TRBD1	TGTGCCAGCAGTTCACAGGGGGCCTCTCCCGAGCAGTACTTC	CASSSQGASPEQYF
TRBV2	-	TRBJ1-3	-	TGTGCCAGCAATTTCGGGGAGGCAGGAAACACCATATATTTT	CASNFGEAGNTIYF
TRBV12-5	-	TRBJ2-3	-	TGTGCTAGTGGTTTGGTTCCGGATACGCAGTATTTT	CASGLVPDTQYF
TRBV15	-	TRBJ1-1	-	TGTGCCACCAGCAGAGATCGGGCGGGGAACACTGAAGCTTTCTTT	CATSRDRAGNTEAFF
TRBV3-1	few	TRBJ2-7	TRBD2	TGTGCCAGCAGCCAACCTAGCGGGGCACACTACGAGCAGTACTTC	CASSQPSGAHYEQYF
TRBV30	-	TRBJ2-1	-	TGTGCCTGGGGACATCGAAATGAGCAGTTCTTC	CAWGHRNEQFF
TRBV18	-	TRBJ2-1	-	TGTGCCAGCTCACCAGCGGGGAACTCCTACAATGAGCAGTTCTTC	CASSPAGNSYNEQFF
TRBV12-3/TRBV12-4	-	TRBJ1-3	-	TGTGCCAGCAGTTTGGCGGGAAGGAGTGGAAACACCATATATTTT	CASSLAGRSGNTIYF
TRBV5-6	few	TRBJ2-5	-	TGTGCCAGCAGCTCTGACCTGATGGAGGAGACCCAGTACTTC	CASSSDLMEETQYF
TRBV10-3	-	TRBJ2-7	-	TGTGCCATCAGTGAGTCGACGGCAACCACCTACGAGCAGTACTTC	CAISESTATTYEQYF
TRBV4-2	-	TRBJ2-3	TRBD2	TGTGCCAGCACCGGGGGGAGGTTCACAGATACGCAGTATTTT	CASTGGRFTDTQYF
TRBV12-3/TRBV12-4	few	TRBJ1-2	-	TGTGCCAGCAGTTTGGAGGCGCACTATGGCTACACCTTC	CASSLEAHYGYTF
TRBV20-1	-	TRBJ2-7	TRBD2	TGCAGTGCTAGAGATCTAGCGGGAGCGAACTACGAGCAGTACTTC	CSARDLAGANYEQYF